Presented here are 19 T cell receptor beta chains from one specimen sequenced in a study of T cell changes during pregnancy in multiple sclerosis. The assay was immunoSEQ multiplex PCR, and TCRdb's table has in-frame clones only and misses some. The data hold some 74,000 clones, with 85% to 95% observed a single time. The sample in question was peripheral blood, obtained before pregnancy. These TCRs come from a female donor with multiple sclerosis, enrolled in a pregnancy study.

The V gene is TRBV29-1, the J gene TRBJ2-6; D is undetermined. The V gene lost 0 bases and the J gene lost 1 base, with 7 bases spanning the gap. The CDR3 has 15 amino acids. Germline V lookup: CDR1 SQVTM, CDR2 ANQGSEA. CDR3 sequence: CSVEDSSSGANVLTF. As DNA, the CDR3 is TGCAGCGTTGAAGATTCGAGTTCTGGGGCCAACGTCCTGACTTTC.

The chain is built from TRBV5-8 and TRBJ2-5; 7 bases are a match to TRBD1. The CDR3 totals 12 residues. Germline values: CDR1 SGHTS, CDR2 YDEGEE. Trimming cost V 4 bases and J 5 bases; bases outside gene matches: 2. The DNA of the CDR3 is TGTGCCAGCAGCGTGGACAGGGAGACCCAGTACTTC. This codes for CASSVDRETQYF.

This clone showed up just once. The V and J genes are TRBV19 and TRBJ2-3; D call uncertain. CDR1 LNHDA and CDR2 SQIVND come from the germline V gene (reference sequence). This CDR3 is 12 amino acids long. Between the trimmed V and J ends, which lost 5 bases and 5 bases, there was a span of 8 bases. The CDR3 DNA is TGTGCCAGTAGTTTAGTCGGAGATACGCAGTATTTT. It codes for CASSLVGDTQYF.

For the CDR3, the DNA is TGTGCCAGCAGTTACTCGGCACAGGGGGCCCTCGAGCAGTACTTC. It encodes CASSYSAQGALEQYF. The genes are TRBV6-5 and TRBJ2-7; 9 bases align to TRBD1. The CDR3 has 15 residues. Unmatched junction bases numbered 6, after V lost 0 bases and J lost 6 bases. Germline V gene lookup returns CDR1 MNHEY and CDR2 SVGAGI.

This chain uses TRBV28 with TRBJ2-7; tentative D call: TRBD2 (5 bases). The CDR3 contains 15 residues. V gave up 6 bases and J gave up 2 bases, with 17 bases separating them. Germline V gene sequence: CDR1 MDHEN, CDR2 SYDVKM. CDR3 coding DNA: TGTGCCAGCAGGCCCCGGGGTAGCCGAACCTACGAGCAGTACTTC. It codes for CASRPRGSRTYEQYF.

The chain links TRBV14 to TRBJ1-1, with D possibly matching TRBD1 (6 bases). Germline CDR1 is SGHDN and CDR2 is FVKESK. This CDR3 contains 21 residues. The V end lost 0 bases, the J end lost 0 bases, and 26 bases lay between the germline ends. The CDR3 region has the DNA TGTGCCAGCAGCCAAGATTACTCCTCCCAGGGGACGACCCTGTTGAACACTGAAGCTTTCTTT. This codes for CASSQDYSSQGTTLLNTEAFF.

This chain uses TRBV15 with TRBJ2-1, with D possibly matching TRBD2 (5 bases). CDR1 and CDR2 (germline): LNHNV, YYDKDF (reference sequence). This CDR3 spans 14 amino acids. Trimming took off 1 base at V and 4 bases at J, with 8 bases between the two ends. The CDR3 spells CATSRGTGYNEQFF. The DNA of the CDR3 is TGTGCCACCAGCAGAGGTACGGGATACAATGAGCAGTTCTTC.

This sequence joins TRBV30 and TRBJ2-3, with 9 bases identical to TRBD2. Per germline, CDR1 GTSNPN and CDR2 SVGIG (reference sequence). The ends lost 5 bases at V and 0 bases at J; junction bases unmatched: 3. There are 14 residues in the CDR3. This chain's CDR3 is CAWGSGSSTDTQYF. The DNA of the CDR3 is TGTGCCTGGGGTAGCGGGAGTAGCACAGATACGCAGTATTTT. The full variable domain, in which reference TRBV30 and TRBJ2-3 provide the parts outside the CDR3, is SQTIHQWPATLVQPVGSPLSLECTVEGTSNPNLYWYRQAAGRGLQLLFYSVGIGQISSEVPQNLSASRPQDRQFILSSKKLLLSDSGFYLCAWGSGSSTDTQYFGPGTRLTVL.

J is TRBJ2-1 and V is TRBV19; 13 bases line up with TRBD2. The CDR3 spans 14 residues. From germline, CDR1 is LNHDA and CDR2 SQIVND (reference sequence). The V segment lost 8 bases and the J segment 6 bases; nucleotides outside the gene matches: 4. The CDR3: CASQGLAGFNEQFF. Here the CDR3 DNA reads TGTGCCAGTCAGGGACTAGCGGGATTCAATGAGCAGTTCTTC.

The CDR3 coding sequence is TGTGCCAGCTCACCCGGGACTAGCGGGATGAACTACGAGCAGTACTTC. Encoded protein: CASSPGTSGMNYEQYF. The chain links TRBV18 to TRBJ2-7; TRBD2 matches at 13 bases. After removal of 3 bases from V and 3 bases from J, the junction contained 5 bases not matched to a gene. CDR1 is KGHSH, CDR2 LQKENI, per germline. This CDR3 is 16 amino acids long.

The rearrangement joins TRBV29-1 to TRBJ2-1, with D uncertain. Germline-derived CDR1 and CDR2 are SQVTM and ANQGSEA. The CDR3 contains 11 residues. Deletions cut 6 bases from V and 8 bases from J, with 11 bases between. The CDR3 DNA follows: TGCAGCGTCGTATCAAGCGATGAGCAGTTCTTC. Its translation is CSVVSSDEQFF.

This chain connects TRBV29-1 to TRBJ2-1; TRBD1 matches 8 bases. Germline V gene data show CDR1 as SQVTM and CDR2 as ANQGSEA. The CDR3 runs to 13 residues. V lost 3 bases, J lost 9 bases, and 7 bases stayed unmatched. CDR3 residues: CSVESRGLGEQFF. The CDR3 DNA is TGCAGCGTTGAGTCCAGGGGGCTCGGTGAGCAGTTCTTC.

The V gene is TRBV4-1, the J gene TRBJ2-7; 7 nucleotides match TRBD1. V lost 4 bases, J lost 5 bases, and 2 bases stayed unmatched. The CDR3 sequence is 12 residues long. Germline values: CDR1 MGHRA, CDR2 YSYEKL. This CDR3 reads CASSPQGDEQYF. For the CDR3, the DNA is TGCGCCAGCAGCCCGCAGGGGGACGAGCAGTACTTC.

This clone showed up just once. J is TRBJ1-1 and V is TRBV27; 8 bases match TRBD1. Germline V gene sequence: CDR1 MNHEY, CDR2 SMNVEV (reference sequence). The CDR3 consists of 15 residues. V gave up 4 bases and J gave up 1 base; unmatched junction bases: 5. CDR3 DNA: TGTGCCAGCAGTTCAGGGGGCAATCGGAACACTGAAGCTTTCTTT. Translation: CASSSGGNRNTEAFF.

This clone was counted a few times. V usage is TRBV21-1 and J usage is TRBJ1-2. TRBV21-1 is labeled a pseudogene. The CDR3 runs 15 residues. The CDR3 sequence: CASSKAGGRMWGYTF. In nucleotides, the CDR3 is TGTGCCAGCAGCAAAGCTGGCGGAAGGATGTGGGGCTACACCTTC.

This chain links TRBV7-9 with TRBJ2-2; tentatively, D is TRBD1 (8 bases). Germline CDR1 SEHNR, CDR2 FQNEAQ (reference sequence). The length of the CDR3 is 16 residues. Trimming removed 5 bases from V and 4 bases from J, with 17 bases in between. As DNA, the CDR3 is TGTGCCAGCAGCACTCAGGACAGGGAGGGCACCGGGGAGCTGTTTTTT. Protein product: CASSTQDREGTGELFF.

The V and J genes are TRBV5-4 and TRBJ2-5, with D perhaps matching TRBD2 (6 bases). V lost 4 bases to trimming and J lost 1 base, with 8 bases between them. Per germline, CDR1 SGHNT and CDR2 YYREEE (reference sequence). This CDR3 is built from 13 residues. CDR3 sequence (DNA): TGTGCCAGCAGCCCGGAGGGCCAAGAGACCCAGTACTTC. It translates to CASSPEGQETQYF. The full variable domain, completed using reference TRBV5-4 and TRBJ2-5, is ETGVTQSPTHLIKTRGQQVTLRCSSQSGHNTVSWYQQALGQGPQFIFQYYREEENGRGNFPPRFSGLQFPNYSSELNVNALELDDSALYLCASSPEGQETQYFGPGTRLLVL.

The rearrangement uses TRBV19 and TRBJ1-3; no definite D call. The CDR3 sequence is 15 residues long. V lost 4 bases and J lost 4, with 14 bases in between. In germline, CDR1 is LNHDA, CDR2 SQIVND (reference sequence). CDR3 protein: CASSTGGVHGNTIYF. CDR3 sequence (DNA): TGTGCCAGTAGTACCGGCGGGGTTCACGGAAACACCATATATTTT. The whole variable domain, remainder taken from reference TRBV19 and TRBJ1-3, is DGGITQSPKYLFRKEGQNVTLSCEQNLNHDAMYWYRQDPGQGLRLIYYSQIVNDFQKGDIAEGYSVSREKKESFPLTVTSAQKNPTAFYLCASSTGGVHGNTIYFGEGSWLTVV.

The J gene is TRBJ1-5, the V gene TRBV27, with D uncertain. This CDR3 has 13 residues. V dropped 2 bases and J dropped 1 base, with 3 bases sitting between them. Germline CDR1 and CDR2: MNHEY and SMNVEV (reference sequence). The chain's CDR3 is CASSLGSNQPQHF. CDR3 DNA sequence: TGTGCCAGCAGTTTAGGCAGCAATCAGCCCCAGCATTTT.